This T cell receptor (beta chain) appears in the sequencing data of a study of blood T cell repertoires in COVID-19. The wider study: Samples came from the United States, Italy and Spain, spanning acute and convalescent COVID-19.

Authors' data handling: Reference gene primer amplification gave nucleated cell count estimates. Some clones are missing from TCRdb's copy, which holds only in-frame ones; the method was immunoSEQ multiplex PCR. V and J calls and clone size are copied from that table; D and trimming were computed from the DNA. The sample contains about 6,800 clones, roughly nine tenths of which appear only once. The V gene lost 3 bases and the J gene lost 6 bases, with 18 bases spanning the gap. This CDR3 is built from 15 residues. Germline V lookup: CDR1 MNHNS, CDR2 SASEGT. Specimen: peripheral blood. The chain has TRBV6-1 and TRBJ2-7, with no clear D. The source of this sequence is a man older than 75 with active COVID-19. The CDR3 sequence: CASSDSRGGNGEQYF. For the CDR3, the DNA is TGTGCCAGCAGTGATTCTCGAGGCGGTAATGGCGAGCAGTACTTC.